These 6 T cell receptor beta chains came from one sample sequenced in a study of shared clonotypes between healthy human individuals. TCRdb keeps only in-frame clones here, not all; method: immunoSEQ multiplex PCR. The sample includes more than 850,000 clones, around 78% of them seen just once. Sequenced: memory CD4+ T cells from PBMCs. The sample's subset: CD45RA-negative fraction. Receptors originate from a young man in good health. Some clones in this sample may be carry-over from other donors' samples.

This clone was recorded once. The chain joins TRBV5-1 to TRBJ2-5, with D maybe TRBD2 (6 bases). Per germline, CDR1 SGHRS and CDR2 YFSETQ. The V end was cut by 4 bases, the J end by 4 bases, with 14 bases between. CDR3 length: 14 residues. CDR3 sequence: CASSNRQGGETQYF. The CDR3 region has the DNA TGCGCCAGCAGCAATAGGCAGGGAGGAGAGACCCAGTACTTC.

The rearrangement uses TRBV7-3 and TRBJ1-1, with D hard to call. CDR3 length: 13 residues. The germline V and J ends were trimmed by 5 bases and 1 base, with 8 bases remaining between them. Germline loops: CDR1 SGHTA, CDR2 FQGTGA. This CDR3 reads CASSEQRNTEAFF. Written as DNA, the CDR3 is TGTGCCAGCAGCGAACAGAGGAACACTGAAGCTTTCTTT.

The chain carries TRBV10-2 and TRBJ2-5; TRBD1 is a possible D gene (5 bases). Germline V gene data show CDR1 as WSHSY and CDR2 as SAAADI. Trimming cost V 10 bases and J 1 base, with 16 bases left between them. The CDR3 totals 14 residues. The CDR3 sequence is CATAGYHAQETQYF. In DNA form, the CDR3 reads TGCGCCACCGCAGGGTACCACGCCCAAGAGACCCAGTACTTC.

DNA of the CDR3: TGTGCCAGCTCACCACCAAGCGTGACAGTTAACACCGGGGAGCTGTTTTTT. Its protein is CASSPPSVTVNTGELFF. The chain is built from TRBV18 and TRBJ2-2; D is perhaps TRBD1 (5 bases). CDR1 KGHSH and CDR2 LQKENI come from the germline V gene. Trimming removed 0 bases from V and 2 bases from J, with 13 bases in between. CDR3 length: 17 residues.

The rearrangement joins TRBV28 to TRBJ1-1; D not resolved. Germline CDR1 MDHEN, CDR2 SYDVKM. The CDR3 has 14 amino acids. Trimming removed 2 bases at V and 1 base at J, with 8 bases between. This chain's CDR3 is CASSLITTNTEAFF. CDR3 nucleotide sequence: TGTGCCAGCAGTTTAATCACAACGAACACTGAAGCTTTCTTT.

At least ten counts were recorded for this clone. The chain carries TRBV9 and TRBJ2-1, with TRBD2 as a possible D gene (6 bases). Trimming took off 3 bases at V and 15 bases at J, with 22 bases between the two ends. CDR3 length: 14 amino acids. Germline CDR1 is SGDLS and CDR2 is YYNGEE. The CDR3 DNA reads as TGTGCCAGCAGCGAGGGTGCATCCGGGACTCCCGGGTTCTTC. Translation gives CASSEGASGTPGFF.